The 10 T cell receptor beta chains below all came from one sample that was sequenced in a study of blood T cells in healthy people across ages. A second about 7 to 12 cycle PCR used barcoded and J-beta primers. TCRdb reprocessed the 5' RACE reads via MiXCR and lists one record per CDR3 protein. The sample lists about 2 million distinct CDR3 sequences; around 48% were seen once. The sample taken for sequencing was blood. The receptors here all came from a woman in her forties in good health.

This clonotype appeared a few times. The J gene is TRBJ2-7, the V gene TRBV5-1; no definite D call. The CDR3 loop spans 12 amino acids. Germline CDR1 SGHRS, CDR2 YFSETQ. V dropped 6 bases and J dropped 6 bases, with 13 bases sitting between them. CDR3 in amino acids: CASTNRPGEQYF. In nucleotides, the CDR3 is TGCGCCAGCACCAACCGTCCGGGCGAGCAGTACTTC.

V gene TRBV5-1 combines with J gene TRBJ2-6; the D gene is possibly TRBD1 (6 bases). Trimming cost V 4 bases and J 3 bases, with 8 bases left between them. The CDR3 has 14 residues. The germline CDR1 and CDR2 sequences are SGHRS and YFSETQ. The CDR3 DNA is TGCGCCAGCAGCATCAGGGGTGGGGCCAACGTCCTGACTTTC. This sequence encodes CASSIRGGANVLTF.

The chain has TRBV7-6 and TRBJ1-6; tentatively, D is TRBD1 (5 bases). Germline assignment: CDR1 SGHVS and CDR2 FNYEAQ. The CDR3 spans 14 residues. V lost 6 bases to trimming and J lost 7 bases, with 13 bases between them. The CDR3, as DNA: TGTGCCAGCAGTTTGGGGGAGAGGAATTCACCCCTCCACTTT. Residues: CASSLGERNSPLHF.

The V gene is TRBV11-2, the J gene TRBJ2-5, with D tentatively TRBD1 (6 bases). The V gene's germline CDR1 is SGHAT and CDR2 FQNNGV. Trimming removed 2 bases at V and 4 bases at J, with 20 bases between. The CDR3 runs 17 residues. The CDR3 spells CASSLNRVLLAGETQYF. The CDR3, as DNA: TGTGCCAGCAGCTTAAACAGGGTGTTGTTAGCTGGAGAGACCCAGTACTTC.

The genes are TRBV28 and TRBJ2-4, with D tentatively TRBD1 (5 bases). CDR1 MDHEN and CDR2 SYDVKM come from the germline V gene. The germline V and J ends were trimmed by 2 bases and 13 bases, with 27 bases remaining between them. CDR3 size: 17 residues. CDR3 protein: CASSLSRWGASYNEQYF. The CDR3 nucleotides are TGTGCCAGCAGTTTAAGTAGGTGGGGCGCCTCCTACAATGAGCAGTACTTC.

The rearrangement uses TRBV20-1 and TRBJ1-2, with TRBD1 as a possible D gene (5 bases). V was pared by 0 bases and J by 3 bases, with 11 bases between. CDR3 length: 14 amino acids. CDR1 and CDR2 (germline): DFQATT, SNEGSKA (reference sequence). In DNA, the CDR3 is TGCAGTGCTAGAGAACTCAGGGACGACTATGGCTACACCTTC. This encodes CSARELRDDYGYTF.

The chain recombines TRBV27 with TRBJ1-4, with D perhaps TRBD1 (6 bases). The germline V and J ends were trimmed by 4 bases and 8 bases, with 20 bases remaining between them. Germline V gene data show CDR1 as MNHEY and CDR2 as SMNVEV (reference sequence). The CDR3 totals 16 residues. The CDR3 DNA reads as TGTGCCAGCAGTTCGCTATCGGGGGCAGGAGGGGAAAAACTGTTTTTT. Protein product: CASSSLSGAGGEKLFF.

This clonotype has only a few counts. V is TRBV25-1 and J is TRBJ2-6, with D unclear. Trimming cost V 1 base and J 0 bases, with 4 bases left between them. From germline, CDR1 is MGHDK and CDR2 SYGVNS. The length of the CDR3 is 15 residues. The CDR3 sequence is CASSESVSGANVLTF. In DNA, the CDR3 is TGTGCCAGCAGTGAATCCGTCTCTGGGGCCAACGTCCTGACTTTC. Variable domain in full (rest from reference TRBV25-1 and TRBJ2-6): EADIYQTPRYLVIGTGKKITLECSQTMGHDKMYWYQQDPGMELHLIHYSYGVNSTEKGDLSSESTVSRIRTEHFPLTLESARPSHTSQYLCASSESVSGANVLTFGAGSRLTVL.

V usage is TRBV5-6 and J usage is TRBJ2-3, with TRBD2 identical over 8 bases. Germline trimming cut 4 bases from V and 2 bases from J; bases unmatched to any gene: 9. The CDR3 loop spans 16 amino acids. The germline CDR1 and CDR2 sequences are SGHDT and YYEEEE. The CDR3 protein is CASSRGGPRHTDTQYF. In DNA form, the CDR3 reads TGTGCCAGCAGCCGGGGGGGCCCGCGACACACAGATACGCAGTATTTT.

This clonotype occurred a few times. The chain carries TRBV6-2 or TRBV6-3 and TRBJ2-7; a possible D gene is TRBD2 (5 bases). There are 13 residues in the CDR3. Germline CDR1 is MNHEY and CDR2 is SVGEGT. Trimming removed 6 bases from V and 0 bases from J, with 9 bases in between. The CDR3 sequence is CASSGVFSYEQYF. Here the CDR3 DNA reads TGTGCCAGCAGCGGGGTCTTCTCCTACGAGCAGTACTTC.